A single sample gave rise to the 19 T cell receptor beta chains below, sequenced in a study of cytomegalovirus exposure and HLA in healthy donors. A multiplex PCR was run with 60 Vbeta primers and 13 Jbeta primers. Assay used: immunoSEQ multiplex PCR; TCRdb lists only in-frame clones, some missing. Of about 89,000 clones in the sample, about four fifths are singletons; the top ten hold approximately 3.7%. Sequencing used PBMCs. These receptors were collected from a female donor in good health and CMV-seropositive.

This sequence joins TRBV9 and TRBJ2-2, with 7 nucleotides matching TRBD1. The V gene end was trimmed by 0 bases and the J gene end by 10 bases; junction bases not matched to a gene: 3. This CDR3 spans 13 amino acids. Germline values: CDR1 SGDLS, CDR2 YYNGEE. This CDR3 is CASSVEGGAELFF. The CDR3 coding sequence is TGTGCCAGCAGCGTAGAAGGGGGCGCGGAGCTGTTTTTT.

V gene TRBV18 combines with J gene TRBJ1-2; D call uncertain. Trimming shortened V by 2 bases and J by 3 bases, and 7 bases separated the two germline ends. Looked up from germline, CDR1 is KGHSH and CDR2 is LQKENI. CDR3 length equals 13 residues. The CDR3 DNA is TGTGCCAGCTCACCAGGAACAGACTATGGCTACACCTTC. Amino acids: CASSPGTDYGYTF. Variable domain in full (rest from reference TRBV18 and TRBJ1-2): NAGVMQNPRHLVRRRGQEARLRCSPMKGHSHVYWYRQLPEEGLKFMVYLQKENIIDESGMPKERFSAEFPKEGPSILRIQQVVRGDSAAYFCASSPGTDYGYTFGSGTRLTVV.

This chain joins TRBV18 and TRBJ2-1; 9 positions match TRBD1. The CDR3 has 16 residues. The J segment lost 5 bases and the V segment lost 4 bases, leaving 9 bases of the junction unmatched. Germline-derived CDR1 and CDR2 are KGHSH and LQKENI. The CDR3, as DNA: TGTGCCAGCTCACGAGCCCCGGGACAGGGAGACAATGAGCAGTTCTTC. Amino acid sequence: CASSRAPGQGDNEQFF.

The chain combines TRBV5-4 with TRBJ2-7; a possible D gene is TRBD1 (6 bases). The CDR3 extends over 14 amino acids. Trimming took off 4 bases at V and 2 bases at J, with 13 bases between the two ends. Germline V lookup: CDR1 SGHNT, CDR2 YYREEE (reference sequence). CDR3 DNA: TGTGCCAGCAGCAACCAGGGGCTCCCCTACGAGCAGTACTTC. Its protein product is CASSNQGLPYEQYF.

The chain combines TRBV5-1 with TRBJ2-5; the match to TRBD2 covers 12 bases. This CDR3 is built from 15 residues. Germline CDR1 SGHRS, CDR2 YFSETQ. J gave up 3 bases and V 0 bases, and 0 bases lay outside the gene matches. CDR3 nucleotides: TGCGCCAGCAGCTTGGGACTAGCGGGAGAAGAGACCCAGTACTTC. It translates to CASSLGLAGEETQYF.

This clone showed up just a few times. The chain is built from TRBV25-1 and TRBJ1-1; D possibly corresponds to TRBD1 (5 bases). V was clipped by 5 bases and J by 7 bases, with 14 bases between them. The V gene's germline CDR1 is MGHDK and CDR2 SYGVNS. This CDR3 comprises 13 residues. The CDR3 DNA follows: TGTGCCAGCAGTTTGTCAGGGATAGATGAAGCTTTCTTT. As protein: CASSLSGIDEAFF.

The CDR3 sequence is CAWSEGLAGASGEFF. CDR3 DNA: TGTGCCTGGAGTGAAGGACTAGCGGGAGCCTCTGGCGAGTTCTTC. This rearrangement joins TRBV30 to TRBJ2-1, with TRBD2 matching 13 bases. V was clipped by 1 base and J by 14 bases; unmatched bases: 11. The CDR3 length is 15 residues. Germline loops: CDR1 GTSNPN, CDR2 SVGIG (reference sequence).

This chain uses TRBV6-5 with TRBJ1-2; D ambiguous. Germline assignment: CDR1 MNHEY and CDR2 SVGAGI. V was cut by 0 bases and J by 8 bases, with 16 bases left in between. The CDR3 runs to 15 residues. CDR3 sequence: CASSYSPGGNRGYTF. The CDR3, as DNA: TGTGCCAGCAGTTACTCGCCAGGAGGCAATCGCGGCTACACCTTC.

V and J are TRBV19 and TRBJ2-2; a weak D match, TRBD1 (6 bases). From germline, CDR1 is LNHDA and CDR2 SQIVND (reference sequence). This CDR3 is built from 13 residues. V lost 7 bases, J lost 7 bases, and 13 bases lay in between. As DNA, the CDR3 is TGTGCCAGTAATATCGAAGGGGGCGGGGAGCTGTTTTTT. Amino acid sequence: CASNIEGGGELFF.

The chain joins TRBV4-1 to TRBJ2-5, with TRBD2 identical over 8 bases. Gene TRBJ2-7 matches the end of the DNA better, so the J call may be wrong. The germline V gene encodes CDR1 MGHRA and CDR2 YSYEKL. This CDR3 has 16 amino acids. The CDR3 DNA sequence: TGCGCCAGCAGCCAAGCGGCGGGGACTAGTTTTAGCGAGCAGTACTTC. This translates into CASSQAAGTSFSEQYF.

This sequence joins TRBV2 and TRBJ2-3; 7 nucleotides agree with TRBD2. V gave up 0 bases and J gave up 2 bases; unmatched junction bases: 11. CDR1 SNHLY and CDR2 FYNNEI come from the germline V gene. The CDR3 sequence is 18 residues long. The CDR3: CASSEALRLAVHTDTQYF. The CDR3 DNA is TGTGCCAGCAGTGAAGCGCTTAGGCTAGCGGTTCACACAGATACGCAGTATTTT.

The rearrangement joins TRBV2 to TRBJ1-3, with D possibly matching TRBD1 (6 bases). Germline assignment: CDR1 SNHLY and CDR2 FYNNEI. Trimming removed 8 bases from V and 3 bases from J, with 8 bases in between. The CDR3 runs to 12 residues. The DNA for the CDR3 is TGTGCCAGCGGGACAAATGGAAACACCATATATTTT. This codes for CASGTNGNTIYF.

In its sample, this clone was seen a few times. This chain links TRBV6-5 with TRBJ1-1; tentative D call: TRBD1 (5 bases). The V end was cut by 2 bases, the J end by 6 bases, with 10 bases between. CDR3 length: 13 residues. Germline lookup yields CDR1 MNHEY and CDR2 SVGAGI. Written as DNA, the CDR3 is TGTGCCAGCAGTTACCAGGGATTCGCTGAAGCTTTCTTT. Residues: CASSYQGFAEAFF.

This clone was detected only a few times. CDR3 DNA: TGTGCCAGCAGCGTTCTGGGACAAAGATACGAGCAGTACTTC. Amino acids: CASSVLGQRYEQYF. This chain joins TRBV28 and TRBJ2-7; TRBD1 is a possible D gene (6 bases). Trimming pared 6 bases from V and 4 bases from J, leaving 16 bases between. CDR1 MDHEN and CDR2 SYDVKM come from the germline V gene. The CDR3 is 14 amino acids.

The V gene is TRBV5-4, the J gene TRBJ2-3; D is perhaps TRBD2 (5 bases). The ends were cut back, 4 bases at V and 0 bases at J, with 12 bases in the middle. Per the germline V gene, CDR1 is SGHNT and CDR2 is YYREEE (reference sequence). This CDR3 contains 15 residues. CDR3 region: CASSELVGSTDTQYF. The CDR3 nucleotides read TGTGCCAGCAGCGAACTAGTAGGGAGCACAGATACGCAGTATTTT.

The chain has TRBV7-6 and TRBJ2-2; TRBD1 matches at 7 bases. The germline gives CDR1 SGHVS, CDR2 FNYEAQ. J gave up 2 bases and V 2 bases, and 5 bases lay outside the gene matches. The CDR3 sequence is 16 residues long. DNA for the CDR3: TGTGCCAGCAGCTTAAAAACAGGGGTTAACACCGGGGAGCTGTTTTTT. This codes for CASSLKTGVNTGELFF.

The chain recombines TRBV6-5 with TRBJ1-2; the match to TRBD1 covers 11 bases. V was clipped by 0 bases and J by 3 bases; unmatched bases: 3. The CDR3 is 16 amino acids. The V gene's germline CDR1 is MNHEY and CDR2 SVGAGI. CDR3 protein: CASSYSLGQGDYGYTF. CDR3 bases: TGTGCCAGCAGTTACTCGCTGGGACAGGGGGACTATGGCTACACCTTC.

This chain connects TRBV30 to TRBJ2-2; perhaps TRBD2 as D (5 bases). CDR1 is GTSNPN, CDR2 SVGIG, per germline (reference sequence). V lost 0 bases and J 5 bases, leaving 7 bases between the germline ends. This CDR3 is built from 13 residues. CDR3 in DNA: TGTGCCTGGAGTGTGTCGGGGACCGGGGAGCTGTTTTTT. It yields the protein CAWSVSGTGELFF.

This sequence joins TRBV5-1 and TRBJ2-3; 14 bases fit TRBD2. J was trimmed by 4 bases and V by 0 bases; bases with no gene match: 4. Germline V gene data show CDR1 as SGHRS and CDR2 as YFSETQ. The CDR3 loop spans 17 amino acids. Here the CDR3 DNA reads TGCGCCAGCAGCTTGGGGACTAGCGGGGGGAGCGCAGATACGCAGTATTTT. This translates into CASSLGTSGGSADTQYF.